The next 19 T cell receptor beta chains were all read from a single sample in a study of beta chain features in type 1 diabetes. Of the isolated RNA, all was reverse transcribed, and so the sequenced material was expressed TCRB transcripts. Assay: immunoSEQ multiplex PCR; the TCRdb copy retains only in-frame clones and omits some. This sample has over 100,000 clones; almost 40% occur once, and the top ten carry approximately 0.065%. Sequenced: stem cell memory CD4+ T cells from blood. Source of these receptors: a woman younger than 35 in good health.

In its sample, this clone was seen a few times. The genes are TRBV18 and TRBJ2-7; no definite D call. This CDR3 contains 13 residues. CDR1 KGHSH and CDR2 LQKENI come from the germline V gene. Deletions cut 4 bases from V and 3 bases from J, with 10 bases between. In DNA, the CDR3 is TGTGCCAGCTCACTTACGCGAGACTACGAGCAGTACTTC. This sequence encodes CASSLTRDYEQYF.

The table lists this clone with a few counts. The CDR3 protein is CASSPTAGLNEKLFF. In DNA, the CDR3 is TGTGCCAGCTCACCAACGGCAGGGTTGAATGAAAAACTGTTTTTT. V and J are TRBV18 and TRBJ1-4; possibly TRBD1 for D (5 bases). This CDR3 comprises 15 residues. CDR1 and CDR2 from the germline V gene are KGHSH and LQKENI. V was clipped by 2 bases and J by 5 bases, with 12 bases between them.

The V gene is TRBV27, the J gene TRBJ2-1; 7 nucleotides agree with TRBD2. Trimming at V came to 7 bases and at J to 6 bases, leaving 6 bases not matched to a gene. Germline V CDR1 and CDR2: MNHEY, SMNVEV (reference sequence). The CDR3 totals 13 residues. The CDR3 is CASKAGLSNEQFF. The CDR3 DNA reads TGTGCCAGCAAAGCGGGGTTATCCAATGAGCAGTTCTTC.

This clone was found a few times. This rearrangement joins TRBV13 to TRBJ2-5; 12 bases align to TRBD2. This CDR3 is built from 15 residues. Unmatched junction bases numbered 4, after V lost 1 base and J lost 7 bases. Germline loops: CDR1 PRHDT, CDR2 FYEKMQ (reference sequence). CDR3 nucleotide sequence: TGTGCCAGCAGCTTAGCCCGGACTAGCGGGATGACCCAGTACTTC. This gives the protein CASSLARTSGMTQYF.

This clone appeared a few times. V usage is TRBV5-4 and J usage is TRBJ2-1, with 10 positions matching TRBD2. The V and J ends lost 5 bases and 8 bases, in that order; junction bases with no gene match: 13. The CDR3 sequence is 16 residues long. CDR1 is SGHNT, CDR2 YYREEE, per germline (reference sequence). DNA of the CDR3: TGTGCCAGCAGGCGCACTAGCGGGATCCCCAACGATGAGCAGTTCTTC. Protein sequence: CASRRTSGIPNDEQFF.

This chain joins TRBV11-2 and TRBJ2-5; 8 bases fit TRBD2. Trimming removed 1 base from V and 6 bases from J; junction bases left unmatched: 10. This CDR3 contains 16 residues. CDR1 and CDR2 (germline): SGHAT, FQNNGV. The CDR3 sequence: CASSLVSSGSIQTQYF. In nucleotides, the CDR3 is TGTGCCAGCAGCTTAGTGTCTAGCGGGTCCATCCAGACCCAGTACTTC.

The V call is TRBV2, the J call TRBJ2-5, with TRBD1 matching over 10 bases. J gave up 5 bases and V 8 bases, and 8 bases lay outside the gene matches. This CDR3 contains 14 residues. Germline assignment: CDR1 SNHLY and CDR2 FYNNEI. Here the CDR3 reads CASLRDRGWETQYF. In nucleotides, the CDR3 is TGTGCCAGCTTGAGGGACAGGGGATGGGAGACCCAGTACTTC.

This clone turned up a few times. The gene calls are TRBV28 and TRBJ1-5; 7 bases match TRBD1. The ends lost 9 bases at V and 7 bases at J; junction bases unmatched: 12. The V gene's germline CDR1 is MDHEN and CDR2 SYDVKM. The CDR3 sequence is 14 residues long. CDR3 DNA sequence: TGTGCCAGTTTATACACAGGGGCGGGCCAGCCCCAGCATTTT. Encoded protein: CASLYTGAGQPQHF.

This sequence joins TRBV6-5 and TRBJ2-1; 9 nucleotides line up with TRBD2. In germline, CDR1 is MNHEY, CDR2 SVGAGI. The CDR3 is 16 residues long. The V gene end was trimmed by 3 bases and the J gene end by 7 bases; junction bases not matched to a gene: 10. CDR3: CASSYLVAGVPNEQFF. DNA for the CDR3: TGTGCCAGCAGTTATTTAGTAGCGGGAGTTCCGAATGAGCAGTTCTTC.

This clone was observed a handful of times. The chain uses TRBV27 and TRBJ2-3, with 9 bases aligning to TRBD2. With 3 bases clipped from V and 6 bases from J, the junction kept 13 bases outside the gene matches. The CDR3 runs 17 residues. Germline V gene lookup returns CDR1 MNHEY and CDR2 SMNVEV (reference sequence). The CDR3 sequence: CASSFQGSGSPRDTQYF. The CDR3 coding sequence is TGTGCCAGCAGTTTTCAGGGTAGCGGGAGCCCGCGGGATACGCAGTATTTT.

Here the CDR3 DNA reads TGTGCCAGCAGCTTAAGGGTCAGGGGGAACGACGTCTACACCTTC. It yields the protein CASSLRVRGNDVYTF. The rearrangement links TRBV7-2 to TRBJ1-2; 7 nucleotides agree with TRBD1. The CDR3 covers 15 residues. Germline loops: CDR1 SGHTA, CDR2 FQGNSA. Trimming removed 2 bases from V and 10 bases from J; junction bases left unmatched: 13.

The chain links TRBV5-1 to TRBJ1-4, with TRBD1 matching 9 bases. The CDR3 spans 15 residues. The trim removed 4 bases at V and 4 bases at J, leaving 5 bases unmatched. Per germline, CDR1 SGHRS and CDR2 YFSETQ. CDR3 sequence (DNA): TGCGCCAGCAGCCTACCGGGACAGGGTAATGAAAAACTGTTTTTT. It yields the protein CASSLPGQGNEKLFF.

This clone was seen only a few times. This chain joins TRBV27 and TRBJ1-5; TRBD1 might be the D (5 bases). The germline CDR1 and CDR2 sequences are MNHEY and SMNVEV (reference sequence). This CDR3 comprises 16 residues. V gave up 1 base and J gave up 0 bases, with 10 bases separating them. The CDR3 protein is CASSLFAGVSNQPQHF. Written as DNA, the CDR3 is TGTGCCAGCAGTTTATTCGCGGGGGTTAGCAATCAGCCCCAGCATTTT.

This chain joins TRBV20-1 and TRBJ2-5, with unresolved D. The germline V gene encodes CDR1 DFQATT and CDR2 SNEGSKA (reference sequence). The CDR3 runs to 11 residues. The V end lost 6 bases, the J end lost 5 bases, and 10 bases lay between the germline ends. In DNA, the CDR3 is TGCAGTGCGGAGTACGGGGAGACCCAGTACTTC. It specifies CSAEYGETQYF.

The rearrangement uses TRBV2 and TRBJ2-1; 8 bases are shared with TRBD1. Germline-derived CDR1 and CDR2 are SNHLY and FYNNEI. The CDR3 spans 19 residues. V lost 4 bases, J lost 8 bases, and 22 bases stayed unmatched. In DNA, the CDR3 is TGTGCCAGCAGTGGCACCATCGGGACAGGCTATGTTCACGTCTATGAGCAGTTCTTC. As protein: CASSGTIGTGYVHVYEQFF. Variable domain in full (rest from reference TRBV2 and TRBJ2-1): EPEVTQTPSHQVTQMGQEVILRCVPISNHLYFYWYRQILGQKVEFLVSFYNNEISEKSEIFDDQFSVERPDGSNFTLKIRSTKLEDSAMYFCASSGTIGTGYVHVYEQFFGPGTRLTVL.

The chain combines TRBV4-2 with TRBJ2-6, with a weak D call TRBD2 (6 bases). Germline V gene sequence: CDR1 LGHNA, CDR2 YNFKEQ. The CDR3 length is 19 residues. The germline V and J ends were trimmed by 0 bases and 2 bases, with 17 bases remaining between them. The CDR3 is CASSQDEASAKAGANVLTF. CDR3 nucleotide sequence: TGTGCCAGCAGCCAAGATGAAGCTAGCGCTAAGGCTGGGGCCAACGTCCTGACTTTC.

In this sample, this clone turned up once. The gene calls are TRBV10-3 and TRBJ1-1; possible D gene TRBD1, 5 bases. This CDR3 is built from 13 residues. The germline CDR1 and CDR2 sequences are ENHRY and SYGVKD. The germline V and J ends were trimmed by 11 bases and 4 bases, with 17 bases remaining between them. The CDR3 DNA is TGTGCCGTAACAGGATCTTGGGGCACTGAAGCTTTCTTT. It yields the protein CAVTGSWGTEAFF.

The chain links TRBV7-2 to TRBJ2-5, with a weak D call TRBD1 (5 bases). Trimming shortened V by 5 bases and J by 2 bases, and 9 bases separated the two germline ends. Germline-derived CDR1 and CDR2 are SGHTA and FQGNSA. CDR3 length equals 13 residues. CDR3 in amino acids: CASSHDRQETQYF. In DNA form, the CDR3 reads TGTGCCAGCAGCCATGACAGACAAGAGACCCAGTACTTC.

The CDR3 spells CASSEAGTLNTGELFF. The CDR3 DNA follows: TGTGCCAGCAGTGAAGCGGGCACATTGAACACCGGGGAGCTGTTTTTT. The rearrangement uses TRBV2 and TRBJ2-2; D not certain. This CDR3 region has 16 residues. Trimming took off 0 bases at V and 1 base at J, with 9 bases between the two ends. CDR1 is SNHLY and CDR2 is FYNNEI in the germline V gene.